Shown below are 16 T cell receptor beta chains from a single sample sequenced in a study of post-analysis software for immune sequencing data. Study-wide findings and caveats: Patients carried roughly five TRBV segments more frequently than controls did, and TRBV5-6, TRBV5-1 and TRBV20-1 were among them.

Incorporated into the TCR beta cDNA libraries were unique molecular identifiers, which served to reduce PCR and sequencing biases. TCRdb reprocessed the PCR reads via MiXCR and lists one record per CDR3 protein. Found here are about 770,000 distinct CDR3 sequences, approximately 44% of them singletons; the top ten hold roughly 5.2%. No antigen has been identified for these receptors. The sample was blood. The receptors were gathered from a girl aged 10 to 17 with multiple sclerosis.

The chain carries TRBV29-1 and TRBJ1-1; 7 bases agree with TRBD1. Germline-derived CDR1 and CDR2 are SQVTM and ANQGSEA. CDR3 length: 14 amino acids. The junction had 11 bases not matched to a gene; V was cut back by 5 bases and J by 5 bases. The CDR3 spells CSVLGGAWQTEAFF. CDR3 nucleotide sequence: TGCAGCGTTTTAGGGGGCGCTTGGCAAACTGAAGCTTTCTTT.

The sample holds one count of this clonotype. V and J are TRBV12-3 or TRBV12-4 and TRBJ1-4; D unresolved. The CDR3 is 13 residues long. Trimming removed 7 bases from V and 2 bases from J, with 8 bases in between. This CDR3 reads CASTRRTNEKLFF. The CDR3 region has the DNA TGTGCCAGCACCAGACGGACTAATGAAAAACTGTTTTTT.

This clonotype has more than one count but fewer than ten. The gene calls are TRBV28 and TRBJ2-4, with 7 bases that match TRBD2. The CDR3 loop spans 14 amino acids. Germline V gene data show CDR1 as MDHEN and CDR2 as SYDVKM. J gave up 8 bases and V 3 bases, and 7 bases lay outside the gene matches. The DNA for the CDR3 is TGTGCCAGCAGTTTGGGAGGGGTCAAGGACATTCAGTACTTC. It encodes CASSLGGVKDIQYF.

The chain uses TRBV15 and TRBJ2-2; D gene unclear. Germline CDR1 reads LNHNV; CDR2 reads YYDKDF (reference sequence). The CDR3 is made up of 14 amino acids. The germline V and J ends were trimmed by 1 base and 7 bases, with 10 bases remaining between them. The CDR3 region has the DNA TGTGCCACCAGCAGAGTTGCCGGAATCGGGGAGCTGTTTTTT. Translation gives CATSRVAGIGELFF.

The genes are TRBV6-1 and TRBJ2-3; weak D call: TRBD1 (6 bases). The CDR3 spans 16 residues. Per germline, CDR1 MNHNS and CDR2 SASEGT. The V and J ends lost 4 bases and 2 bases respectively, with 16 bases between them. In DNA form, the CDR3 reads TGTGCCAGCAGTGCTTGGACAGCCGTTGACACAGATACGCAGTATTTT. Its protein is CASSAWTAVDTDTQYF.

The V call is TRBV27, the J call TRBJ1-1, with 8 bases aligning to TRBD1. The CDR3 sequence is 15 residues long. CDR1 and CDR2 (germline): MNHEY, SMNVEV (reference sequence). V shed 6 bases, J shed 1 base, and the junction held 7 bases outside the gene matches. The CDR3 DNA is TGTGCCAGCAGCTCTCGACAGGGGTGGAACACTGAAGCTTTCTTT. Amino acid sequence: CASSSRQGWNTEAFF.

J is TRBJ2-1 and V is TRBV20-1; D assignment may be TRBD1 or TRBD2 (6 bases each). V shed 0 bases and J shed 10 bases, with 16 bases lying between them. CDR1 and CDR2 (germline): DFQATT, SNEGSKA (reference sequence). The CDR3 spans 14 residues. In DNA form, the CDR3 reads TGCAGTGCTAGAGAGGGGGCGAGCGGGCTGGAGCAGTTCTTC. This codes for CSAREGASGLEQFF.

In its sample, this clonotype was seen a few times. This rearrangement joins TRBV6-5 to TRBJ2-3, with D uncertain. The germline CDR1 and CDR2 sequences are MNHEY and SVGAGI. The CDR3 totals 14 residues. V was pared by 8 bases and J by 6 bases, with 18 bases between. The CDR3 nucleotides read TGTGCCAGCGGGCGGCTCTTCCGACCGGATACGCAGTATTTT. Translated: CASGRLFRPDTQYF.

The chain employs TRBV5-8 and TRBJ2-7; D is unclear. V lost 4 bases and J lost 2, with 16 bases in between. The CDR3 totals 15 residues. CDR1 is SGHTS and CDR2 is YDEGEE in the germline V gene. CDR3 region: CASSLPPQPTYEQYF. Here the CDR3 DNA reads TGTGCCAGCAGCCTTCCACCCCAGCCCACCTACGAGCAGTACTTC.

J is TRBJ2-5 and V is TRBV6-2 or TRBV6-3, with 10 bases that match TRBD2. The DNA end favors TRBJ2-7, so the J call may be wrong. This CDR3 region has 15 residues. Germline loops: CDR1 MNHEY, CDR2 SVGEGT. CDR3 residues: CASSPRGLAILEQYF. CDR3 sequence (DNA): TGTGCCAGCAGCCCCAGGGGACTAGCGATTCTCGAGCAGTACTTC.

This clonotype was seen at least ten times. The chain is built from TRBV20-1 and TRBJ2-4, with 10 bases aligning to TRBD1. The V and J ends lost 5 bases and 6 bases, in that order; junction bases with no gene match: 4. CDR1 is DFQATT and CDR2 is SNEGSKA in the germline V gene (reference sequence). The CDR3 sequence is 13 residues long. CDR3 sequence (DNA): TGCAGTGCTCCAGGACAGGGGGGAAACATTCAGTACTTC. Its translation: CSAPGQGGNIQYF.

The V gene is TRBV29-1, the J gene TRBJ2-3, with 7 bases fitting TRBD1. With V trimmed by 7 bases and J by 3 bases, 7 bases remained unmatched. Germline assignment: CDR1 SQVTM and CDR2 ANQGSEA. The CDR3 extends over 13 amino acids. The CDR3 reads CSADRDGTDTQYF. The CDR3 nucleotides are TGCAGCGCCGACAGGGACGGGACAGATACGCAGTATTTT.

This chain joins TRBV20-1 and TRBJ2-1; either TRBD1 or TRBD2 may supply D (5 bases each). CDR3 length: 15 amino acids. From germline, CDR1 is DFQATT and CDR2 SNEGSKA (reference sequence). V was cut by 5 bases and J by 5 bases, with 19 bases left in between. The CDR3 reads CSAYQSGTTHNEQFF. For the CDR3, the DNA is TGCAGTGCTTACCAGTCCGGGACCACACACAATGAGCAGTTCTTC.

This clonotype has just a few counts. The chain has TRBV10-2 and TRBJ2-3; D may correspond to TRBD1 or TRBD2 (5 bases each). There are 14 residues in the CDR3. The V gene lost 3 bases and the J gene lost 2 bases, with 9 bases spanning the gap. Germline V gene data show CDR1 as WSHSY and CDR2 as SAAADI. CDR3 residues: CASSDPGTTDTQYF. The CDR3 coding sequence is TGCGCCAGCAGTGACCCAGGGACCACAGATACGCAGTATTTT.

This clonotype was observed many times. The chain carries TRBV12-3 or TRBV12-4 and TRBJ1-1; a possible D gene is TRBD1 (5 bases). The CDR3 length is 13 residues. Trimming cost V 7 bases and J 1 base, with 10 bases left between them. Here the CDR3 reads CASKRQTNTEAFF. In DNA form, the CDR3 reads TGTGCCAGCAAGCGACAGACGAACACTGAAGCTTTCTTT.

V usage is TRBV5-1 and J usage is TRBJ2-5, with 8 bases fitting TRBD2. V lost 1 base, J lost 4 bases, and 6 bases stayed unmatched. Per germline, CDR1 SGHRS and CDR2 YFSETQ. The CDR3 loop spans 15 amino acids. The CDR3 here is CASSLWAGGGETQYF. CDR3 coding DNA: TGCGCCAGCAGCTTGTGGGCGGGAGGAGGAGAGACCCAGTACTTC.